This entry concerns a single T cell receptor (beta chain). Antigen: not known. With 5 bases removed from V and 0 bases from J, the gap between germline ends came to 13 bases. Germline values: CDR1 LNHDA, CDR2 SQIVND (reference sequence). The CDR3 consists of 15 residues. This sample stems from a study of memory CD4+ T cells and cytomegalovirus serostatus. Single viable CD3+CD4+CD8-CD45RO+ cells were sorted as the memory CD4+ T cells. Study-wide findings and caveats: Of 150 to 200 reported CMV TCRbeta sequences, about 70 were found in memory CD4+ repertoires.

Profiled with immunoSEQ multiplex PCR; TCRdb holds only in-frame clones, not every one. This sample has about 27,000 clones, with about four fifths found just once. V and J are TRBV19 and TRBJ1-2; maybe TRBD1 (5 bases). The specimen sequenced was memory CD4+ T cells from blood. The clonotype originates from an adult in good health and CMV-seronegative. Here the CDR3 reads CASSGEQVANYGYTF. The DNA for the CDR3 is TGTGCCAGTAGTGGTGAACAGGTCGCTAACTATGGCTACACCTTC.